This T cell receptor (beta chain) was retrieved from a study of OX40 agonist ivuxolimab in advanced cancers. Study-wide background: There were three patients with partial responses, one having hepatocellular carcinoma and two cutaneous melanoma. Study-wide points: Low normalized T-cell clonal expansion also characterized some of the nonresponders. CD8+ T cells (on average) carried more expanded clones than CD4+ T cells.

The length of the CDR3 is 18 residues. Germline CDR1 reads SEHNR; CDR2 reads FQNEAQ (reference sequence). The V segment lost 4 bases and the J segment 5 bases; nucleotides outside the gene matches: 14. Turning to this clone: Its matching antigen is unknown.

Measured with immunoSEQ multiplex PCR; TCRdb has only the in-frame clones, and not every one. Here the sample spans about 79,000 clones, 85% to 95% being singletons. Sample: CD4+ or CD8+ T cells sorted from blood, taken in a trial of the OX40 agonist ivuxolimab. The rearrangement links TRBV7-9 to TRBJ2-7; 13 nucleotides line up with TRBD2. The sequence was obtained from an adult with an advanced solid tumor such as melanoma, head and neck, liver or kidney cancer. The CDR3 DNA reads TGTGCCAGCAGCTCGACAATCTGGACTAGCGGGGGTTCCCACGAGCAGTACTTC. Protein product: CASSSTIWTSGGSHEQYF.